This T cell receptor (beta chain) emerged from a study of T-cell reconstitution after alpha-beta-depleted transplantation in children listed by TCRdb under 2016. In the study overall: Using TCR repertoire profiling, the study quantitatively followed how T-cell immune reconstitution unfolded in children after TCRalphabeta/CD19-depleted allogeneic hematopoietic cell transplantation.

This clonotype was seen repeatedly, ten times or more. Its antigen remains unidentified. Qualities for individual bases were not recorded, and no much larger clone is one base off. According to the germline V gene, CDR1 reads SGHNT and CDR2 reads YENEEA. The CDR3 sequence holds 18 residues, the cysteine and phenylalanine included. The read is trimmed to its CDR3 DNA, 54 bases read in frame from base 1. Germline trimming: 2 bases from V, 5 bases from J; junction bases outside gene matches: 10. Libraries were constructed by PCR. This sample was sequenced with an Illumina HiSeq 2500. To normalize quantification of the TCRbeta repertoire, the TCR libraries were built with molecular barcoding that relied on unique molecular identifiers. TCRdb reanalyzed the raw reads on its own, using fastp at Q25 for trimming and MiXCR for clone calling, and kept in-frame beta chains. Each entry is one CDR3 protein sequence, shown with its most common DNA and genes. This sample is represented by around 93,000 distinct CDR3 sequences; 7% to 10% of them were singletons. Of the sample, approximately 6.6% falls within the top ten clones.

The clonotype was recovered from a human donor who donated a stem cell graft to a child with congenital amegakaryocytic thrombocytopenia. This sample comprised PBMCs from the stem cell graft donor, obtained from the stem cell graft. Here the chain combines TRBV11-3 and TRBJ2-5; 14 bases in the junction line up with TRBD2. The bases are TGTGCCAGCAGCTTACGACTAGCGGGAGGGGTTTCGGGGGAGACCCAGTACTTC. Its translation reads: CASSLRLAGGVSGETQYF. Beyond the CDR3, the reference TRBV11-3 and TRBJ2-5 genes provide the residues; the full variable domain reads: EAGVVQSPRYKIIEKKQPVAFWCNPISGHNTLYWYLQNLGQGPELLIRYENEEAVDDSQLPKDRFSAERLKGVDSTLKIQPAELGDSAVYLCASSLRLAGGVSGETQYFGPGTRLLVL.